The 10 T cell receptor beta chains below come from one sample, sequenced in a study of cytomegalovirus exposure and HLA in healthy donors. A multiplex PCR was run with 60 Vbeta primers and 13 Jbeta primers. TCRdb keeps only in-frame clones here, not all; method: immunoSEQ multiplex PCR. Altogether around 200,000 clones are present, more than 80% being singletons, with the ten largest covering roughly 2.6%. Sequenced sample: PBMCs. Receptors originate from a woman aged 45-59 years in good health and CMV-seropositive.

This sequence joins TRBV28 and TRBJ2-7, with D hard to call. CDR1 is MDHEN, CDR2 SYDVKM, per germline. There are 14 residues in the CDR3. The V end was cut by 7 bases, the J end by 2 bases, with 15 bases between. CDR3: CASILKIGAYEQYF. CDR3 DNA: TGTGCCAGCATCTTAAAGATTGGAGCCTACGAGCAGTACTTC.

This clone was picked up one time. The chain links TRBV7-9 to TRBJ1-5; possibly TRBD1 for D (5 bases). The V gene lost 4 bases and the J gene lost 2 bases, with 12 bases spanning the gap. The CDR3 length is 15 residues. Per the germline V gene, CDR1 is SEHNR and CDR2 is FQNEAQ (reference sequence). CDR3 in amino acids: CASSWAGGGNQPQHF. The CDR3 DNA is TGTGCCAGCAGCTGGGCGGGAGGGGGCAATCAGCCCCAGCATTTT.

The V call is TRBV6-5, the J call TRBJ2-5, with 8 bases identical to TRBD1. V lost 10 bases, J lost 5 bases, and 12 bases stayed unmatched. The CDR3 contains 14 residues. CDR1 and CDR2 (germline): MNHEY, SVGAGI. The CDR3 loop is CAIRGATGAETQYF. DNA for the CDR3: TGTGCCATCAGGGGGGCGACAGGGGCGGAGACCCAGTACTTC.

The chain links TRBV5-1 to TRBJ1-1, with 9 bases identical to TRBD1. Germline V gives CDR1 SGHRS, CDR2 YFSETQ. The CDR3 totals 17 residues. The junction had 14 bases not matched to a gene; V was cut back by 1 base and J by 7 bases. The CDR3 reads CASSLRSGGTGIHEAFF. CDR3 bases: TGCGCCAGCAGCTTGCGATCGGGGGGGACAGGGATACATGAAGCTTTCTTT.

The rearrangement joins TRBV11-2 to TRBJ2-5; 8 bases are shared with TRBD2. The CDR3 extends over 15 amino acids. From germline, CDR1 is SGHAT and CDR2 FQNNGV. The junction had 11 bases not matched to a gene; V was cut back by 6 bases and J by 5 bases. For the CDR3, the DNA is TGTGCCAGCAGACCGGGGGGGCCCCTTTCGGAGACCCAGTACTTC. Protein sequence: CASRPGGPLSETQYF.

This clone was counted once. CDR3 amino acids: CASSSTDRGAGELFF. CDR3 bases: TGCGCCAGCAGCTCAACGGACAGGGGGGCCGGGGAGCTGTTTTTT. V and J are TRBV5-1 and TRBJ2-2, with TRBD1 identical over 10 bases. Germline V gives CDR1 SGHRS, CDR2 YFSETQ. The CDR3 totals 15 residues. The trim removed 3 bases at V and 6 bases at J, leaving 5 bases unmatched.

This sequence joins TRBV5-6 and TRBJ2-7; the match to TRBD1 covers 8 bases. With 4 bases clipped from V and 7 bases from J, the junction kept 10 bases outside the gene matches. The V gene's germline CDR1 is SGHDT and CDR2 YYEEEE. The CDR3 length is 14 residues. CDR3 residues: CASSPGQGVGEQYF. The DNA for the CDR3 is TGTGCCAGCAGCCCAGGACAGGGCGTAGGGGAGCAGTACTTC.

The chain carries TRBV27 and TRBJ1-1, with 9 bases fitting TRBD1. Trimming removed 6 bases from V and 5 bases from J; junction bases left unmatched: 7. Germline CDR1 MNHEY, CDR2 SMNVEV (reference sequence). The CDR3 has 14 amino acids. CDR3 coding DNA: TGTGCCAGCAGACAGACAGGGGGTGGGACTGAAGCTTTCTTT. Translating gives CASRQTGGGTEAFF.

About this clone: Within the sample, other DNA sequences also encode this same CDR3. The chain carries TRBV6-6 and TRBJ1-1; D call uncertain. Germline V gives CDR1 MNHNY, CDR2 SVGAGI (reference sequence). The V gene lost 0 bases and the J gene lost 0 bases, with 5 bases spanning the gap. The CDR3 covers 14 residues. The CDR3 nucleotides are TGTGCCAGCAGTTACTCGGAGATGAACACTGAAGCTTTCTTT. Its translation is CASSYSEMNTEAFF.

This clone was seen once. The V call is TRBV7-9, the J call TRBJ2-7; 10 positions match TRBD1. Unmatched junction bases numbered 11, after V lost 4 bases and J lost 5 bases. Germline CDR1 is SEHNR and CDR2 is FQNEAQ (reference sequence). There are 16 residues in the CDR3. CDR3 sequence (DNA): TGTGCCAGCAGCTCGAGGGACAGGGGATCGAGAAACGAGCAGTACTTC. Amino acids: CASSSRDRGSRNEQYF.